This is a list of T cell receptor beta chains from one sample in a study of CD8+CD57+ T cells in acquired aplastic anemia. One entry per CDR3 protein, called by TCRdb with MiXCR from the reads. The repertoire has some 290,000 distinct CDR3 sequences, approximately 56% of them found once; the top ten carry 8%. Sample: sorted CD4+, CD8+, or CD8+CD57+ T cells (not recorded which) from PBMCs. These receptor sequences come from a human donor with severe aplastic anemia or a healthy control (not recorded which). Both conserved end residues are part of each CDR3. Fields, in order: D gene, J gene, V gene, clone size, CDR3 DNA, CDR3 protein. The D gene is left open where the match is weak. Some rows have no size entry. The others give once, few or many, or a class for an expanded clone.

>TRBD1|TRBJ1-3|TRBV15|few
TGTGCCACCAGCGCAGGGGGTACTGGAAACACCATATATTTT
CATSAGGTGNTIYF
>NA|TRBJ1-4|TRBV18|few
TGTGCCAGCTCACCACCCTCCCAGAATGAAAAACTGTTTTTT
CASSPPSQNEKLFF
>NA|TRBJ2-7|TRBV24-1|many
TGTGCCACACCGGGACACCTCTCCTACGAGCAGTACTTC
CATPGHLSYEQYF
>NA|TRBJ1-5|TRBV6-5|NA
TGTGCCAGCAGTTACCCGGGCCCAGCGAGCAATCAGCCCCAGCATTTT
CASSYPGPASNQPQHF
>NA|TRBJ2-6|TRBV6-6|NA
TGTGCCAGCAACCGCCAGGGAGCAGGGGCTGGGGGCAACGTCCTGACTTTC
CASNRQGAGAGGNVLTF
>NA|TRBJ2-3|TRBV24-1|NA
TGTGCCACCAGTGACCCGGGAGGCACAGATACGCAGTATTTT
CATSDPGGTDTQYF
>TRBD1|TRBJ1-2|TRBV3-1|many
TGTGCCAGCAGCCAAGAAGGGGGACAGTATGGCTACACCTTC
CASSQEGGQYGYTF
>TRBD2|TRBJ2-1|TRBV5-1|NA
TGCGCCAGCAGCTTGATGACTAGCGGGAGCAATGAGCAGTTCTTC
CASSLMTSGSNEQFF
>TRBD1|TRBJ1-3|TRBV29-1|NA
TGCAGCGTTAGTCCGGGACAGGACTCTGGAAACACCATATATTTT
CSVSPGQDSGNTIYF
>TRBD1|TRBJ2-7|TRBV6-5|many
TGTGCCAGCAGTTACTCCGACCAACAGGGGACGCAGTACTTC
CASSYSDQQGTQYF
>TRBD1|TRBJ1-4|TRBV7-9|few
TGTGCCAGCAGCCAACGGACAGGATACGAAAAACTGTTTTTT
CASSQRTGYEKLFF
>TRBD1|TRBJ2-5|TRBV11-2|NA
TGTGCCAGCAGCTTAGGGACAGGCCGTCAAGAGACCCAGTACTTC
CASSLGTGRQETQYF
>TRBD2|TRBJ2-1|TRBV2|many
TGTGCCAGCAGTCGTCCCCAACTACTAGCGGGGGGTCTAGAGGCCTACAATGAGCAGTTCTTC
CASSRPQLLAGGLEAYNEQFF
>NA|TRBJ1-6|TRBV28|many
TGTGCCAGCAGACAGTACTCCTATAATTCACCCCTCCACTTT
CASRQYSYNSPLHF
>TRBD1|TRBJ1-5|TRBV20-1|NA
TGCAGTGCTACCCGTGACAGGGGGCTTGGTCAGCCCCAGCATTTT
CSATRDRGLGQPQHF
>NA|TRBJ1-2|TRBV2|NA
TGTGCCAGCAGGGCAGGGAGTTACACCTTC
CASRAGSYTF